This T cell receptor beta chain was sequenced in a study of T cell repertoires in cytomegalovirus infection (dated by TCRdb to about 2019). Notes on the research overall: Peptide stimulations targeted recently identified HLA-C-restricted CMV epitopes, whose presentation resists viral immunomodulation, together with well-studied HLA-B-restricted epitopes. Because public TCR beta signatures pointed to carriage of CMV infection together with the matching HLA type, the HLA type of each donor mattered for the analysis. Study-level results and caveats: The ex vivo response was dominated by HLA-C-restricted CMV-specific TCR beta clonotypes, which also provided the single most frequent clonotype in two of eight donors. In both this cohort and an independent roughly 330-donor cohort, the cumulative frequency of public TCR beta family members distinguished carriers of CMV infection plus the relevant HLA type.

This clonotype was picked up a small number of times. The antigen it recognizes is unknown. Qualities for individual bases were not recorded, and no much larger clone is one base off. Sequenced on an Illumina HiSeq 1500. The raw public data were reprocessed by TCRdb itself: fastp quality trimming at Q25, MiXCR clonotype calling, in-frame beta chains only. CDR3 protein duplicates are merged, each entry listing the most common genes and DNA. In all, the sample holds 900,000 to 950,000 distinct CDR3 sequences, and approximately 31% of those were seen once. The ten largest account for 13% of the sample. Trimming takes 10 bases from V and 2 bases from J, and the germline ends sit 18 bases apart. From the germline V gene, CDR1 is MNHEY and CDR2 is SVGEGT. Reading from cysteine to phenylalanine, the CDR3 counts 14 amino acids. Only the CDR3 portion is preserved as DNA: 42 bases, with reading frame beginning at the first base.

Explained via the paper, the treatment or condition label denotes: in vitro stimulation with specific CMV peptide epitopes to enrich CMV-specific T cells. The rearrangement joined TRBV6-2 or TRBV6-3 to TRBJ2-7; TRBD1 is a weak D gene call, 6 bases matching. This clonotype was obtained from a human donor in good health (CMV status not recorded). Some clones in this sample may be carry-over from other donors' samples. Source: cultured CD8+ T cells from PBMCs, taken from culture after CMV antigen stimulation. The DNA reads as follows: TGTGCCACCTCTCAGGGGACAACCCCCTACGAGCAGTACTTC. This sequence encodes CATSQGTTPYEQYF.